These T cell receptor beta chains were read from a single sample in a study of early T cells in non-severe SARS-CoV-2 infection. TCRdb analysed the 5' RACE reads with MiXCR anew, one entry per CDR3 protein. This sample has about 76,000 distinct CDR3 sequences, with about 12% found just once. Sequencing used whole blood. The receptors here all came from an adult who was a healthcare worker with PCR-confirmed SARS-CoV-2 infection or an uninfected control (not recorded which). The CDR3 runs from the conserved cysteine through the conserved F or W. A D gene is named only where the DNA matches it firmly. The size entry is marked missing in some rows and otherwise reads once, few, many or a size class.

>few|TRBV24-1|TRBJ1-1|.
TGTGCCGCCCGGGGAGGGCGGAGCACTGAAGCTTTCTTT
CAARGGRSTEAFF
>.|TRBV28|TRBJ1-1|TRBD1
TGTGCCAGCAGTCTGACAGGGCGGGTTGAAGCTTTCTTT
CASSLTGRVEAFF
>few|TRBV29-1|TRBJ2-5|.
TGCAGCGTTGACGAGGGACTGATTTACCAAGAGACCCAGTACTTC
CSVDEGLIYQETQYF
>many|TRBV7-6|TRBJ2-7|TRBD2
TGTGCCAGCAGCTTCGAGCGGGAGGACGAGCAGTACTTC
CASSFEREDEQYF
>many|TRBV29-1|TRBJ2-5|.
TGCAGCGTTGCACAGTCCCATGAGACCCAGTACTTC
CSVAQSHETQYF
>few|TRBV29-1|TRBJ1-2|.
TGCAGCGTCAGGGATTATGGCTACACCTTC
CSVRDYGYTF
>many|TRBV19|TRBJ2-4|TRBD1
TGTGCCAGTAGTGTATCGGGACAGTCGGTGGCGAACATTCAGTACTTC
CASSVSGQSVANIQYF
>few|TRBV7-8|TRBJ1-5|.
TGTGCCAGCAGCTTAGCGGGCGGACCAAATCAGCCCCAGCATTTT
CASSLAGGPNQPQHF
>many|TRBV20-1|TRBJ2-1|TRBD2
TGCAGTGCTAGACTAGCGGAATACAATGAGCAGTTCTTC
CSARLAEYNEQFF
>.|TRBV10-2|TRBJ2-5|TRBD2
TGCGCCAGCCAAAGCGGGGGACCCACAGAGACCCAGTACTTC
CASQSGGPTETQYF
>.|TRBV6-5|TRBJ2-7|TRBD2
TGTGCCAGCAGTCAGCGGGAGGGTTACGAGCAGTACTTC
CASSQREGYEQYF
>few|TRBV2|TRBJ2-1|.
TGTGCCAGCAGTGAAGATGAGCAGTTCTTC
CASSEDEQFF
>many|TRBV3-1|TRBJ1-4|TRBD1
TGTGCCAGCAGCCAACGCCGGGACAGGGGGCATCATAATGAAAAACTGTTTTTT
CASSQRRDRGHHNEKLFF
>many|TRBV11-2|TRBJ2-7|.
TGTGCCAGCAGCTTAGATGCGCCCTGGCGGGATTCCTACGAGCAGTACTTC
CASSLDAPWRDSYEQYF
>many|TRBV21-1|TRBJ1-1|.
TGTGCCAGCTTGACGACGGGACGCACGAACACTGAAGCTTTCTTT
CASLTTGRTNTEAFF
>few|TRBV28|TRBJ2-3|TRBD1
TGTGCCAGCAGCCGGACGGGGACAGGGTCAGATACGCAGTATTTT
CASSRTGTGSDTQYF
>.|TRBV20-1|TRBJ1-1|.
TGCAGTGCTAGGTCAGTAGGGGCTGAAGCTTTCTTT
CSARSVGAEAFF
>few|TRBV29-1|TRBJ2-5|.
TGCAGCGTGGAGGGGACAGTCCAAGAGACCCAGTACTTC
CSVEGTVQETQYF
>few|TRBV7-2|TRBJ1-1|.
TGTGCCAGCAGCCTCCAGGGAGCGGTAAACACTGAAGCTTTCTTT
CASSLQGAVNTEAFF
>.|TRBV28|TRBJ1-5|.
TGTGCCAGCAGTCCGCGACGGGGACGGGACTTAGGGCAGCCCCAGCATTTT
CASSPRRGRDLGQPQHF
>.|TRBV2|TRBJ2-6|.
TGTGTCAGCCGACGGCGAGAAGCTGGGGCCAACGTCCTGACTTTC
CVSRRREAGANVLTF
>few|TRBV4-1|TRBJ1-2|.
TGCGCCAGCAGCCAAGAGGGCGAGGCCTATGGCTACACCTTC
CASSQEGEAYGYTF
>few|TRBV9|TRBJ2-2|TRBD2
TGTGCCAGCAGCGTCACTAGCGGCCGGTCCACCGGGGAGCTGTTTTTT
CASSVTSGRSTGELFF
>.|TRBV5-1|TRBJ2-2|TRBD1
TGCGCCAGCAGCCCGCCGGGACAGCAAACCGGGGAGCTGTTTTTT
CASSPPGQQTGELFF
>many|TRBV7-7|TRBJ1-5|.
TGTGCCAGCAGCTTGACTCAGCCCCAGCATTTT
CASSLTQPQHF
>few|TRBV7-9|TRBJ1-5|.
TGTGCCAGCAGCGCGGGGGGTCAGCCCCAGCATTTT
CASSAGGQPQHF
>many|TRBV5-1|TRBJ2-2|TRBD2
TGCGCCAGCAGCCCGCGTGGGGCGGGGGTGAACACCGGGGAGCTGTTTTTT
CASSPRGAGVNTGELFF
>few|TRBV10-3|TRBJ2-4|.
TGTGCCATCAGTGACGGCCTAGCCAAAAACATTCAGTACTTC
CAISDGLAKNIQYF
>.|TRBV10-3|TRBJ2-3|.
TGTGCCATCAGTCTTTCCGGGACGCCCAGCACAGATACGCAGTATTTT
CAISLSGTPSTDTQYF
>many|TRBV12-3/TRBV12-4|TRBJ2-7|.
TGTGCCAGCAGTTGGAATCGACAGGAAGGCGAGCAGTACTTC
CASSWNRQEGEQYF
>many|TRBV7-6|TRBJ2-7|.
TGTGCCAGCAGCCCACGGGTCGTCTCCTACGAGCAGTACTTC
CASSPRVVSYEQYF
>once|TRBV9|TRBJ2-7|.
TGTGCCAGCAGCGTAGGACTATCCAACTACGAGCAGTACTTC
CASSVGLSNYEQYF
>few|TRBV27|TRBJ2-7|.
TGTGCCAGCAGCCTCTACGGGAACCCCCGCTACGAGCAGTACTTC
CASSLYGNPRYEQYF
>many|TRBV20-1|TRBJ2-7|.
TGCAGTGCTACCTCCTCCGTAAACTACGAGCAGTACTTC
CSATSSVNYEQYF
>.|TRBV10-3|TRBJ2-3|TRBD1
TGTGCCATCAGTGACCAGACAGGGAGCACAGATACGCAGTATTTT
CAISDQTGSTDTQYF
>.|TRBV6-6|TRBJ2-7|.
TGTGCCAGCAGTTCGAGCCCTCCCAGCTCCTACGAGCAGTACTTC
CASSSSPPSSYEQYF
>.|TRBV29-1|TRBJ1-1|.
TGCAGCGTTGAAGGGGGCGAAGGGCGAACTGAAGCTTTCTTT
CSVEGGEGRTEAFF
>.|TRBV2|TRBJ2-2|.
TGTGCCAGCAGTCTACTACCGGGACCCCTAGACGACACCGGGGAGCTGTTTTTT
CASSLLPGPLDDTGELFF
>many|TRBV4-1|TRBJ2-2|.
TGCGCCAGCAGCCTTATTGACGGAACCGGGGAGCTGTTTTTT
CASSLIDGTGELFF
>many|TRBV19|TRBJ2-1|.
TGTGCCAGTTGGGGTACGAGCGGAGCGAGCTCCTACAATGAGCAGTTCTTC
CASWGTSGASSYNEQFF
>few|TRBV28|TRBJ2-7|.
TGTGCCAGCATTTCGCGGGGGCTAGCGGCCTTC
CASISRGLAAF
>many|TRBV10-2|TRBJ1-1|.
TGCGCCAGCAGTGAGTCGGGAGAATGGGCTGAAGCTTTCTTT
CASSESGEWAEAFF
>few|TRBV11-2|TRBJ2-7|.
TGTGCCAGCAGCCCGGACCCGGGGTCGTACGAGCAGTACTTC
CASSPDPGSYEQYF
>few|TRBV10-3|TRBJ1-6|TRBD1
TGTGCCATCAGCCGAGGACAGGGAGATTCACCCCTCCACTTT
CAISRGQGDSPLHF
>many|TRBV28|TRBJ2-6|.
TGTGCCAGCAGTACCCACAGGGATGGGGCCAACGTCCTGACTTTC
CASSTHRDGANVLTF
>few|TRBV7-9|TRBJ1-6|.
TGTGCCAGCAGCTTAATTAGCTCCTATAATTCACCCCTCCACTTT
CASSLISSYNSPLHF
>.|TRBV6-5|TRBJ1-2|TRBD1
TGTGCCAGTTCGGACAGGCTCTATGGCTACACCTTC
CASSDRLYGYTF
>few|TRBV30|TRBJ2-1|.
TGTGCCTGGAGTGTTGGGGACTTAGGCGTCGATGAGCAGTTCTTC
CAWSVGDLGVDEQFF
>many|TRBV27|TRBJ1-2|TRBD1
TGTGCCAGCAAGAACAGGGGGCCCTGGGGCTACACCTTC
CASKNRGPWGYTF
>few|TRBV20-1|TRBJ1-3|.
TGCAGTGCTGACCCTACAGGAGACTGGAACACCATATATTTT
CSADPTGDWNTIYF
>few|TRBV29-1|TRBJ2-5|.
TGCAGCGTTGCGCGGAACCTACAAGAGACCCAGTACTTC
CSVARNLQETQYF
>.|TRBV7-9|TRBJ2-3|TRBD2
TGTGCCAGCAGCCCTCATAGCGGGAGGGTAGATACGCAGTATTTT
CASSPHSGRVDTQYF
>.|TRBV3-1|TRBJ2-1|TRBD1
TGTGCCAGCAGCCAAGCTCAGGGGGCAACCTACAATGAGCAGTTCTTC
CASSQAQGATYNEQFF
>.|TRBV19|TRBJ2-2|.
TGTGCCAGTAGACGTTCTAGCGCCGGTGGGACCGGGGAGCTGTTTTTT
CASRRSSAGGTGELFF
>.|TRBV5-1|TRBJ2-5|.
TGCGCCACCAAGGACGGGCAAGAGACCCAGTACTTC
CATKDGQETQYF
>few|TRBV27|TRBJ2-2|TRBD2
TGTGCCAGCAGTTTCACTAGCGGGAGTTGGGTGAGGACCGGGGAGCTGTTTTTT
CASSFTSGSWVRTGELFF
>.|TRBV7-9|TRBJ2-3|.
TGTGCCAGCAGCCCGAAACGGCGGGCCACAGATACGCAGTATTTT
CASSPKRRATDTQYF
>.|TRBV5-4|TRBJ2-6|TRBD2
TGTGCCAGCAGCCCTGGGGGGGGTCCCACCTCTGGGGCCAACGTCCTGACTTTC
CASSPGGGPTSGANVLTF
>.|TRBV20-1|TRBJ2-7|.
TGCAGTGCTTTACGCAGGGACTCCTACGAGCAGTACTTC
CSALRRDSYEQYF
>few|TRBV4-1|TRBJ2-1|.
TGCGCCAGCAGCCCAAGGAGCCGGAATGAGCAGTTCTTC
CASSPRSRNEQFF